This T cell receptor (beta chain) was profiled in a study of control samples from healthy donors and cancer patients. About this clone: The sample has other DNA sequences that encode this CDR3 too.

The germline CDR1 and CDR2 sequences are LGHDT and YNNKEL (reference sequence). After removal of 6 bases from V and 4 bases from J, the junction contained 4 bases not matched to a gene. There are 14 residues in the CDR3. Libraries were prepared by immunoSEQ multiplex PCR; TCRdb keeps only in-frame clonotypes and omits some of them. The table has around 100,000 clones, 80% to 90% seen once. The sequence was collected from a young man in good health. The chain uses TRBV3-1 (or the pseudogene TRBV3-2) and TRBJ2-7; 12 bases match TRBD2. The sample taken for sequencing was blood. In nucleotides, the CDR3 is TGTGCCAGCAGTCCTAGCGGGAGGGCTTACGAGCAGTACTTC. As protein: CASSPSGRAYEQYF.